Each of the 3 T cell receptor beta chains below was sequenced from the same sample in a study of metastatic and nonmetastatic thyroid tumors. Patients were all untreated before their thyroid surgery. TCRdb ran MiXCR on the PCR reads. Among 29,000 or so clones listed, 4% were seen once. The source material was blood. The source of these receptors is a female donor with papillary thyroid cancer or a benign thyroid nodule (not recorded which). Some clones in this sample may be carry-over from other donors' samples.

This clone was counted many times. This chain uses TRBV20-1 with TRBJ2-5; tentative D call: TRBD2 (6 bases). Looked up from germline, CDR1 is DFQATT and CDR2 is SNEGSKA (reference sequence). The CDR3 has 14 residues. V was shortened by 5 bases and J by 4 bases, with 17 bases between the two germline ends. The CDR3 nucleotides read TGCAGTGCTCCACGATGGGAGGATCGAGAGACCCAGTACTTC. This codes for CSAPRWEDRETQYF.

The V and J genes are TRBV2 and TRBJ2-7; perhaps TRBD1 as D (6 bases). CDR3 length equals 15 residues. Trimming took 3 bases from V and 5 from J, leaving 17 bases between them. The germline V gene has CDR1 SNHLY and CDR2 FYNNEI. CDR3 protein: CASSDPGQGIHEQYF. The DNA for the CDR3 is TGTGCCAGCAGTGATCCTGGCCAGGGGATCCACGAGCAGTACTTC. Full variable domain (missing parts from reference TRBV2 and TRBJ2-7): EPEVTQTPSHQVTQMGQEVILRCVPISNHLYFYWYRQILGQKVEFLVSFYNNEISEKSEIFDDQFSVERPDGSNFTLKIRSTKLEDSAMYFCASSDPGQGIHEQYFGPGTRLTVT.

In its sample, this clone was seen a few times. The CDR3 spells CASSRDRGNFGNTEAFF. The CDR3 DNA sequence: TGTGCCAGCAGCCGGGACAGGGGAAATTTTGGGAACACTGAAGCTTTCTTT. The rearrangement links TRBV2 to TRBJ1-1; 10 nucleotides agree with TRBD1. Germline V lookup: CDR1 SNHLY, CDR2 FYNNEI. The ends lost 6 bases at V and 1 base at J; junction bases unmatched: 11. The CDR3 extends over 17 amino acids.